These T cell receptor beta chains were read from a single sample in a study of cytomegalovirus exposure and HLA in healthy donors. Profiled with immunoSEQ multiplex PCR; TCRdb holds only in-frame clones, not every one. The table includes 130,000 or so clones, about 70% detected once. Sequencing used PBMCs. Source of these receptors: a male donor in good health and CMV-seronegative. CDR3s include the opening cysteine and the closing phenylalanine or tryptophan. D genes are given only for firm matches. Only part of the rows carry a size: once, few, many, or a class if the clone is expanded.

>TRBV11-3|TRBJ1-1|NA|NA
TGTGCCAGCAGCTTAGCCCGGAACACTGAAGCTTTCTTT
CASSLARNTEAFF
>TRBV29-1|TRBJ2-5|TRBD1|few
TGCAGCGTACGGACAGGGCTCCAAGAGACCCAGTACTTC
CSVRTGLQETQYF
>TRBV7-8|TRBJ1-2|NA|NA
TGTGCCAGCAGCTTGGACTTCTATGGCTACACCTTC
CASSLDFYGYTF
>TRBV13|TRBJ1-4|NA|NA
TGTGCCAGCAGCTCCAGGGACTTCGAAAAACTGTTTTTT
CASSSRDFEKLFF
>TRBV6-1|TRBJ1-1|TRBD1|NA
TGTGCCAGCCTTGACAGGGGACGGGCTTTCTTT
CASLDRGRAFF
>TRBV30|TRBJ1-6|NA|NA
TGTGCCTGGAGTGGGGGACAACCACCCCTCCACTTT
CAWSGGQPPLHF
>TRBV25-1|TRBJ2-1|NA|NA
TGTGCCAGCAGTGATTCCGACAGGTTTAAAAATGAGCAGTTCTTC
CASSDSDRFKNEQFF
>TRBV7-8|TRBJ2-7|TRBD1|NA
TGTGCCAGCAGCTTAAAGGGGGCGATTGAGCAGTACTTC
CASSLKGAIEQYF
>TRBV7-9|TRBJ2-7|NA|NA
TGTGCCAGCAGCTCAGGGGTCGAGCAGTACTTC
CASSSGVEQYF
>TRBV7-9|TRBJ2-7|TRBD2|NA
TGTGCCAGCAGCCAGGGACTAGCGGGAGCAGACGAGCAGTACTTC
CASSQGLAGADEQYF
>TRBV27|TRBJ2-3|NA|NA
TGTGCCAGCAGTAAGCGGGGCACAGATACGCAGTATTTT
CASSKRGTDTQYF
>TRBV7-3|TRBJ2-2|TRBD2|NA
TGTGCCAGCAGCTCCCGACTAGCGGGGGGCGGGGAGCTGTTTTTT
CASSSRLAGGGELFF
>TRBV6-1|TRBJ1-2|TRBD1|few
TGTGCCAGCAGTGAAATGGGGACAGGGACCTATGGCTACACCTTC
CASSEMGTGTYGYTF
>TRBV5-1|TRBJ1-2|TRBD1|NA
TGCGCCAGCAGCGCGGGACAGAGCTCTGGCTATGGCTACACCTTC
CASSAGQSSGYGYTF
>TRBV11-2|TRBJ2-7|TRBD2|NA
TGTGCCAGCAGCTCTAGCGGCTACGAGCAGTACTTC
CASSSSGYEQYF
>TRBV5-8|TRBJ2-4|NA|NA
TGTGCCAGCAGCTTGGTGGGCGCCAAAAACATTCAGTACTTC
CASSLVGAKNIQYF
>TRBV6-5|TRBJ2-1|NA|NA
TGTGCCAGCAGTTACTCGAGGGAGCTTGGATACAATGAGCAGTTCTTC
CASSYSRELGYNEQFF
>TRBV6-5|TRBJ2-7|TRBD1|NA
TGTGCCAGCAGTTATGCGGACAGGGGGTCGAACGAGCAGTACTTC
CASSYADRGSNEQYF
>TRBV4-1|TRBJ2-7|NA|NA
TGCGCCAGCAGCCAAGATCTCGGCGGGTACGAGCAGTACTTC
CASSQDLGGYEQYF
>TRBV6-1|TRBJ1-3|NA|NA
TGTGCCAGCCAAGCCGGAAACACCATATATTTT
CASQAGNTIYF
>TRBV7-2|TRBJ1-4|TRBD1|once
TGTGCCAGCAGCTTAGAACAGGGGAGGTGGGAAAAACTGTTTTTT
CASSLEQGRWEKLFF
>TRBV9|TRBJ1-1|TRBD1|NA
TGTGCCAGCAGCGTAGGGGCCGGGACAGTCGACACTGAAGCTTTCTTT
CASSVGAGTVDTEAFF
>TRBV18|TRBJ1-5|NA|NA
TGTGCCAGCTCGCGCATACAGGGCCAGCCCCAGCATTTT
CASSRIQGQPQHF
>TRBV4-3|TRBJ1-1|NA|NA
TGCGCCAGCAGCCAAACATTTGCAGGGGAAGGAAACACTGAAGCTTTCTTT
CASSQTFAGEGNTEAFF
>TRBV27|TRBJ1-1|NA|once
TGTGCCAGCAGTTTACAGCCCGAGGTCACTGAAGCTTTCTTT
CASSLQPEVTEAFF
>TRBV9|TRBJ2-4|NA|once
TGTGCCAGCAGCGTAGGTGGGGGGGCCAAAAACATTCAGTACTTC
CASSVGGGAKNIQYF
>TRBV4-1|TRBJ1-1|TRBD1|NA
TGCGCCAGCAGCCAGGCAGGACAGGGGAACACTGAAGCTTTCTTT
CASSQAGQGNTEAFF
>TRBV6-5|TRBJ2-7|TRBD1|once
TGTGCCAGCAGTTACTCGCGCTCTGCAGGGGGCTACGAGCAGTACTTC
CASSYSRSAGGYEQYF
>TRBV9|TRBJ2-5|NA|NA
TGTGCCAGCAGCCTGAGGCCAGGGGTTCGCGAGACCCAGTACTTC
CASSLRPGVRETQYF
>TRBV15|TRBJ2-1|NA|NA
TGTGCCACCAGCAGAGATAAGGCCACTAACAATGAGCAGTTCTTC
CATSRDKATNNEQFF
>TRBV30|TRBJ2-7|TRBD1|few
TGTGCCTGGAACCTGGGGACAGGCCACTACGAGCAGTACTTC
CAWNLGTGHYEQYF
>TRBV6-6|TRBJ2-7|NA|NA
TGTGCCAGCACTCCTTTCAGGGCTTCCGGAAACGAGCAGTACTTC
CASTPFRASGNEQYF
>TRBV10-3|TRBJ2-7|TRBD1|NA
TGTGCCATCAGTCCGGGACAGGGGGCGTACGAGCAGTACTTC
CAISPGQGAYEQYF
>TRBV18|TRBJ2-1|TRBD1|NA
TGTGCCAGCTCACAACGATCAGGGGGCCTTTTCTCCTACAATGAGCAGTTCTTC
CASSQRSGGLFSYNEQFF
>TRBV7-9|TRBJ1-4|NA|NA
TGTGCCAGCAGCTTCGGGGGGACATTAAATGAAAAACTGTTTTTT
CASSFGGTLNEKLFF
>TRBV19|TRBJ1-1|TRBD1|NA
TGTGCCAGTAGGAACGACGACAGGGAGAACACTGAAGCTTTCTTT
CASRNDDRENTEAFF
>TRBV7-6|TRBJ1-1|NA|NA
TGTGCCAGCAGCTTAAGCGGGGACCGGGAAGCTTTCTTT
CASSLSGDREAFF
>TRBV9|TRBJ2-5|NA|few
TGTGCCAGCAGCGTAAGTCCCCGGGAGACCCAGTACTTC
CASSVSPRETQYF
>TRBV30|TRBJ1-4|TRBD1|NA
TGTGCCTGGAAGCAGGGGGCAGGGGAAAAACTGTTTTTT
CAWKQGAGEKLFF
>TRBV28|TRBJ2-3|NA|NA
TGTGCCAGTAGTTTCTTACAGGGCACAGATACGCAGTATTTT
CASSFLQGTDTQYF
>TRBV5-1|TRBJ2-7|TRBD1|once
TGCGCCAGCAGCGCGGGGACAGGGGGCGCCGGCTCCTACGAGCAGTACTTC
CASSAGTGGAGSYEQYF
>TRBV30|TRBJ2-5|TRBD2|NA
TGTGCCTGGAGCCGTGGGATCACTAGCGGTCGGTGGGGGGAGACCCAGTACTTC
CAWSRGITSGRWGETQYF
>TRBV7-9|TRBJ2-1|TRBD2|NA
TGTGCCAGCAGCTTTGGACTAGCGGGAGTCAATGAGCAGTTCTTC
CASSFGLAGVNEQFF
>TRBV2|TRBJ2-7|TRBD1|NA
TGTGCCAGCAGTGAAAAAATGGACAGGGTTACGATCTACGAGCAGTACTTC
CASSEKMDRVTIYEQYF
>TRBV4-2|TRBJ2-1|NA|NA
TGTGCCAGCAGCCAAGATAGCCTAGCTTCGTACAATGAGCAGTTCTTC
CASSQDSLASYNEQFF
>TRBV15|TRBJ2-2|NA|NA
TGTGCCACCAGACAGGGTTCCGGGGAGCTGTTTTTT
CATRQGSGELFF
>TRBV7-6|TRBJ1-4|NA|once
TGTGCCAGCAGCGACGGGTGGGAACTGTTTTTT
CASSDGWELFF
>TRBV28|TRBJ2-1|TRBD2|NA
TGTGCCAGCAGTTTAGACCCTCGGTCTAGCGGGAGGTGGAATGAGCAGTTCTTC
CASSLDPRSSGRWNEQFF
>TRBV7-9|TRBJ1-6|TRBD1|once
TGTGCCAGCAGCTCGGGACAGGAGAGCTCCTATAATTCACCCCTCCACTTT
CASSSGQESSYNSPLHF
>TRBV19|TRBJ2-7|NA|NA
TGTGCCAGTAGTAGAGCCGCTTCGATCCCCAACGAGCAGTACTTC
CASSRAASIPNEQYF
>TRBV7-9|TRBJ1-2|TRBD1|NA
TGTGCCAGCAGCTTATCGACAGGGGCGAACTATGGCTACACCTTC
CASSLSTGANYGYTF
>TRBV5-6|TRBJ2-7|TRBD1|NA
TGTGCCAGCAGCCTGACAGGGCCCGAGCAGTACTTC
CASSLTGPEQYF